This TCR beta chain appears in the sequencing data of a study of blood T cell repertoires in COVID-19. Overall study context: COVID-19 samples from acute and convalescent phases originated in the United States, Italy and Spain. The cDNA or gDNA used as material had been derived from T cells, B-cell-depleted T cells, or PBMCs.

Methods used by the authors: How many nucleated cells were present was estimated from reference gene primer amplification. Using immunoSEQ multiplex PCR, the repertoire was profiled, and TCRdb retains in-frame clones only, with some absent. Clonal size and the V and J genes are those of that table, whereas D and trimming came from the DNA. Among some 350,000 clones listed, over 70% were seen once. CDR1 and CDR2 (germline): LGHDT, YNNKEL (reference sequence). CDR3 size: 15 residues. Trimming pared 0 bases from V and 5 bases from J, leaving 10 bases between. V gene TRBV3-1 (or the pseudogene TRBV3-2) combines with J gene TRBJ2-2; D uncertain. The origin of this receptor is a young man with active or convalescent COVID-19. Source material: peripheral blood. This CDR3 reads CASSQERKITGELFF. CDR3 sequence (DNA): TGTGCCAGCAGCCAAGAGCGGAAAATAACCGGGGAGCTGTTTTTT.